This T cell receptor beta chain was recorded in a study of blood T cell repertoires in COVID-19 (TCRdb year 2020). About the full investigation: Samples from collaborators originated in the United States, Italy and Spain and spanned both the acute and convalescent phases of COVID-19. The material from the prospective study consisted of cDNA or gDNA derived from T cells, B-cell-depleted T cells, or PBMCs. Subjects who had been exposed to COVID-19, were actively infected with it, or had recovered from it provided the deeply sampled blood TCRbeta repertoires that made up the dataset. The repertoires were made available in a free public database intended to serve as a resource for research on the immune response to SARS-CoV-2. The samples were drawn from the first 160 participants of the ongoing ImmuneRACE study and from 1,254 subjects provided by 6 global collaborators. A de-identified subject ID, COVID-19 status, age in years and sex were almost always included in the sample metadata. Where available, HLA class I and class II types were taken from metadata supplied by the sample provider and were not determined by assay-based typing.

TCRbeta CDR3 regions were amplified from genomic DNA using the immunoSEQ Assay, a bias-controlled multiplex PCR. As for the original processing: The number of nucleated cells in each sample was estimated by amplification of reference gene primers within the assay. Sequence reads were collapsed and filtered to measure the absolute abundance of every unique TCRbeta CDR3 rearrangement. For each sample, productive Simpson clonality was calculated as the square root of Simpson's diversity index over productive rearrangements. Imported from immuneACCESS, the table was reduced by TCRdb to in-frame sequences with V and J called. These copies leave out some clones; in studies compared against another copy, an unresolved V gene accounts for under half, and the cause of the remainder is not known. D and trimming were read from the DNA, whereas the V and J calls and clone size are those reported in that table. The sample records 90,000 to 100,000 clones, around 88% of which are singletons. Over 1.5% of the sample is held by the ten biggest clonotypes.

Overall study outcomes, separate from this receptor: The quantity of clinical and demographic metadata differed by source and by participant and was supplied without curation.

Including cysteine and phenylalanine, the CDR3 has 14 amino acids. Only the CDR3 part of the read is kept: 42 bases, read in frame from the first base. The V and J ends are trimmed by 9 bases and 5 bases, leaving 16 bases between them. The germline V gene (reference sequence) provides CDR1 LNHDA and CDR2 SQIVND. Collaborating institutions collected whole blood in K2EDTA tubes following their own protocols. Collaborator samples were shipped for TCRbeta analysis as frozen whole blood, isolated PBMCs, or DNA extracted from either sample type. Comment on this clone: The antigen it binds to is not known. Base qualities are not recorded, but no much larger clone differs from it by a single base.

The chain was built from TRBV19 and TRBJ1-4; TRBD1 could be the D gene, as 6 bases match. This clonotype was obtained from a man older than 75 with acute or convalescent COVID-19. Specimen: peripheral blood. DNA sequence: TGTGCCAGCCTCTCCCGGGACACCAATGAAAAACTGTTTTTT. Its amino acids are CASLSRDTNEKLFF.